The present T cell receptor (beta chain) was sequenced within a study of neurological immune-mediated disorders. From germline, CDR1 is GTSNPN and CDR2 SVGIG (reference sequence). Trimming left V 2 bases short and J 4 bases short, with 9 bases between. The CDR3 is 13 residues long. It was by 5'RACE with 10-nucleotide random UMIs that the cDNA was made. Each CDR3 protein is one row after TCRdb ran MiXCR on the 5' RACE reads. The top ten clones hold over 20% of a sample with 50,000 or so distinct CDR3 sequences, 10% of them seen once. Broader study findings: Because no CDR3 amino acid sequences were shared across subjects by expanded clones, private repertoires were suggested in all groups.

The sample holds many counts of this clonotype. Its target is not known. The unsorted libraries originated from 2 million PBMCs that had been stored at -80 C. The chain recombines TRBV30 with TRBJ2-1, with D possibly TRBD1 on 6 matching bases. The receptor was isolated from a woman aged 35 to 49 with HTLV-1-associated myelopathy (HAM/TSP). The sample consisted of PBMCs. This CDR3 reads CAWSTGQYNEQFF. CDR3 sequence (DNA): TGTGCCTGGAGTACCGGACAGTACAATGAGCAGTTCTTC.